There are a few counts of the clone carrying this TCR beta chain. Its antigen is not known. Oncomine TCR Beta short-read sequencing was applied to DNA from cultured CD4+ T cells. One entry per CDR3 protein, called by TCRdb with MiXCR from the PCR reads. The sample carries 6,100 or so distinct CDR3 sequences, approximately 45% recorded once. This sample's treatment: roughly ten-day PBMC culture with coronavirus spike peptide pools or control peptides (ViraFEST assay). CD4+ T cells that came from the unexposed donor were collected before the COVID-19 pandemic (2011-2018). For ViraFEST, peptide pools expanded antigen-specific T cells, after which the TCRs were sequenced. Cultures of PBMCs, 1.5 million to 2 million per well, were set up with around 9.7 IU/ml IL-2 and around 9.7 ug/ml peptide pools. The data derive from a study of vaccination and CD4 T cells after COVID-19. Study-level background: Post-vaccine sample collection happened at a median of around 65 days after dose two, ranging 14 to 241. The cells in question were stimulated using overlapping spike peptides derived from SARS-CoV-2, HCoV-NL63, HCoV-OC43 and HCoV-229E.

CDR1 is MDHEN and CDR2 is SYDVKM in the germline V gene. The V gene lost 6 bases and the J gene lost 0 bases, with 15 bases spanning the gap. The CDR3 runs to 16 residues. Sample: CD4+ T cells from blood, cultured in vitro. This chain uses TRBV28 with TRBJ1-3, with D maybe TRBD1 (5 bases). This receptor was obtained from a human donor in good health. CDR3 DNA sequence: TGTGCCAGCAGCCTCATTGAGGGGTTCTCTGGAAACACCATATATTTT. Its translation: CASSLIEGFSGNTIYF.